These 13 T cell receptor beta chains share one sample of origin, sequenced in a study of shared clonotypes between healthy human individuals (dated by TCRdb to 2020 to 2022). Libraries were built with the immunoSEQ multiplex PCR assay. TCRdb provides this immuneACCESS table in a form limited to in-frame rearrangements. Some clones are lacking; in checked studies, under half of them reflect an unresolved V gene, and why the rest are absent is not known. Present in this sample are 850,000 to 1,200,000 clones, about 80% of which were seen just once. About 1.5% of the sample belongs to the ten largest clones. The sample was memory CD4+ T cells sorted from blood. The sample's cell subset or site label, in plain terms: CD45RA-negative fraction. The receptors originated from a man between 18 and 35 years old in good health.

The J gene is TRBJ1-5, the V gene TRBV9; TRBD1 matches at 9 bases. Germline loops: CDR1 SGDLS, CDR2 YYNGEE. There are 14 residues in the CDR3. J was trimmed by 3 bases and V by 5 bases; bases with no gene match: 3. The CDR3 here is CASSGDRDNQPQHF. The CDR3 DNA is TGTGCCAGCAGTGGGGACAGGGACAATCAGCCCCAGCATTTT.

This clone was seen ten or more times. The rearrangement links TRBV5-1 to TRBJ1-1; TRBD1 matches at 12 bases. Germline assignment: CDR1 SGHRS and CDR2 YFSETQ. CDR3 size: 16 residues. The V segment lost 4 bases and the J segment 3 bases; nucleotides outside the gene matches: 7. As DNA, the CDR3 is TGCGCCAGCAGCCCGGGACAGGGGGCGTGGGACACTGAAGCTTTCTTT. Translation: CASSPGQGAWDTEAFF.

The CDR3 region is CAWRASPQETQYF. DNA of the CDR3: TGTGCCTGGAGGGCAAGCCCCCAAGAGACCCAGTACTTC. The V gene is TRBV30, the J gene TRBJ2-5; D is uncertain. The CDR3 is 13 amino acids. The germline V gene has CDR1 GTSNPN and CDR2 SVGIG (reference sequence). V was pared by 3 bases and J by 1 base, with 9 bases between.

This chain uses TRBV6-6 with TRBJ2-5, with 13 bases matching TRBD2. The J call is uncertain, as TRBJ2-7 better fits the DNA end. CDR3 length equals 15 residues. The V gene's germline CDR1 is MNHNY and CDR2 SVGAGI (reference sequence). The CDR3 nucleotides read TGTGCCAGCAGTTACACGACTAGCGGGAGGTACGAGCAGTACTTC. This encodes CASSYTTSGRYEQYF.

This chain links TRBV5-1 with TRBJ1-4, with 12 bases fitting TRBD1. The germline V gene has CDR1 SGHRS and CDR2 YFSETQ. This CDR3 spans 14 amino acids. Unmatched junction bases numbered 2, after V lost 4 bases and J lost 7 bases. The CDR3 sequence: CASSPGQGAEKLFF. The CDR3 DNA is TGCGCCAGCAGCCCGGGACAGGGGGCTGAAAAACTGTTTTTT.

This rearrangement joins TRBV9 to TRBJ1-1; 7 bases fit TRBD1. Germline values: CDR1 SGDLS, CDR2 YYNGEE. The CDR3 is made up of 13 amino acids. Trimming at V came to 2 bases and at J to 10 bases, leaving 8 bases not matched to a gene. CDR3 residues: CASSVDRVEAAFF. For the CDR3, the DNA is TGTGCCAGCAGCGTCGACAGGGTTGAAGCAGCTTTCTTT.

This chain links TRBV6-5 with TRBJ2-7; 9 bases map to TRBD1. V dropped 6 bases and J dropped 6; count of bases not matched to a gene: 9. CDR3 size: 14 residues. Per the germline V gene, CDR1 is MNHEY and CDR2 is SVGAGI. The CDR3 protein is CASRRPGQGSEQYF. CDR3 coding DNA: TGTGCCAGCAGAAGACCGGGACAGGGTTCCGAGCAGTACTTC.

The V gene is TRBV18, the J gene TRBJ2-7; weak D call: TRBD2 (5 bases). Germline V gives CDR1 KGHSH, CDR2 LQKENI. CDR3 length equals 16 residues. Between the trimmed V and J ends, which lost 3 bases and 2 bases, there was a span of 17 bases. Here the CDR3 reads CASSPQQLGSAYEQYF. For the CDR3, the DNA is TGTGCCAGCTCACCCCAACAACTAGGGTCGGCCTACGAGCAGTACTTC.

V is TRBV6-5 and J is TRBJ1-2, with D uncertain. V lost 5 bases and J lost 4, with 14 bases in between. The CDR3 loop spans 14 amino acids. CDR1 MNHEY and CDR2 SVGAGI come from the germline V gene. CDR3 in DNA: TGTGCCAGCAGTCCGGACGGGAACTTCTATGGCTACACCTTC. The encoded protein is CASSPDGNFYGYTF.

V is TRBV5-1 and J is TRBJ2-1, with 11 bases matching TRBD2. V shed 4 bases, J shed 6 bases, and the junction held 6 bases outside the gene matches. The germline V gene has CDR1 SGHRS and CDR2 YFSETQ. The CDR3 loop spans 15 amino acids. As DNA, the CDR3 is TGCGCCAGCAGCCTACTAGCGGGGGATCTCAATGAGCAGTTCTTC. Encoded protein: CASSLLAGDLNEQFF.

V and J are TRBV6-1 and TRBJ2-1; D might be TRBD2 (6 bases). Between the trimmed V and J ends, which lost 5 bases and 2 bases, there was a span of 13 bases. The CDR3 sequence is 15 residues long. The germline gives CDR1 MNHNS, CDR2 SASEGT. The CDR3 DNA reads as TGTGCCAGCAGTCCGGTGGGGGGACCCTACAATGAGCAGTTCTTC. Encoded protein: CASSPVGGPYNEQFF.

The CDR3 loop reads CASSQDWGRLGSPLHF. The CDR3 DNA sequence: TGTGCCAGCAGCCAAGATTGGGGACGCCTTGGTTCACCCCTCCACTTT. The gene calls are TRBV4-2 and TRBJ1-6, with a possible D match to TRBD1 (5 bases). CDR1 and CDR2 (germline): LGHNA, YNFKEQ. V lost 0 bases and J lost 9, with 15 bases in between. This CDR3 region has 16 residues.

J is TRBJ1-5 and V is TRBV28, with D possibly TRBD1 on 6 matching bases. This CDR3 has 15 amino acids. Trimming stripped 7 bases from V and 0 bases from J, with 13 bases between. Germline loops: CDR1 MDHEN, CDR2 SYDVKM. Here the CDR3 DNA reads TGTGCCAGCACACAGGGAGGGTTTAGCAATCAGCCCCAGCATTTT. Amino acid sequence: CASTQGGFSNQPQHF. Together with reference TRBV28 and TRBJ1-5, the CDR3 gives the full variable domain: DVKVTQSSRYLVKRTGEKVFLECVQDMDHENMFWYRQDPGLGLRLIYFSYDVKMKEKGDIPEGYSVSREKKERFSLILESASTNQTSMYLCASTQGGFSNQPQHFGDGTRLSIL.